This note documents a single TCR beta chain sequence. This entry comes from a study of cytomegalovirus exposure and HLA in healthy donors. Germline V gene data show CDR1 as SQVTM and CDR2 as ANQGSEA. V gave up 5 bases and J gave up 4 bases; unmatched junction bases: 6. The CDR3 extends over 14 amino acids. A multiplex PCR was run with 60 Vbeta primers and 13 Jbeta primers. The repertoire was sequenced with immunoSEQ multiplex PCR; TCRdb's copy has only in-frame clones and lacks some. The table has under 150,000 clones, 82% seen once. The TCR was taken from a male donor in good health and CMV-seronegative. This chain connects TRBV29-1 to TRBJ2-1; TRBD1 agrees at 9 bases. The sequenced sample was PBMCs. The CDR3 DNA sequence: TGCAGCGTTACCGGGACAGGGTCGTACAATGAGCAGTTCTTC. It yields the protein CSVTGTGSYNEQFF.